The 29 T cell receptor beta chains presented below share a single source sample, sequenced in a study of T cells in Graves' hyperthyroidism and ophthalmopathy. What was amplified from RNA transcripts were TCR beta CDR3 regions. The HTBI set primed first-round TCR CDR3 RT-PCR. TCRdb re-called the multiplex PCR reads with MiXCR, one entry per CDR3 protein. The sample lists over 350,000 distinct CDR3 sequences; under 15% were seen once. The specimen sequenced was blood. Source of these receptors: a young man with Graves' ophthalmopathy.

A word on this clonotype: The junction and the germline gene differ at one end; a read error may be behind it. V usage is TRBV3-1 and J usage is TRBJ1-6; D is perhaps TRBD1 (6 bases). The CDR3 consists of 17 residues. Germline values: CDR1 LGHDT, CDR2 YNNKEL (reference sequence). The chain's CDR3 is CASSQGTVSVQSSPLLF. The CDR3 region has the DNA TGTGCCAGCAGCCAAGGGACAGTATCAGTCCAGAGTTCACCCCTCCTCTTT.

There are many counts of this clonotype. The V gene is TRBV4-1, the J gene TRBJ2-1; 10 nucleotides match TRBD2. Germline V gene sequence: CDR1 MGHRA, CDR2 YSYEKL. Germline trimming cut 3 bases from V and 4 bases from J; bases unmatched to any gene: 9. The CDR3 sequence is 17 residues long. In DNA form, the CDR3 reads TGCGCCAGCAGCCACACCTCTAGCGGGAGAGGGTACAATGAGCAGTTCTTC. Its protein is CASSHTSSGRGYNEQFF.

The V gene is TRBV5-1, the J gene TRBJ1-4; TRBD1 matches 12 bases. The CDR3 has 14 residues. The trim removed 4 bases at V and 14 bases at J, leaving 9 bases unmatched. Germline assignment: CDR1 SGHRS and CDR2 YFSETQ. DNA for the CDR3: TGCGCCAGCAGCCCCGGGACAGGGGGCTTTTTTCTGTTTTTT. It codes for CASSPGTGGFFLFF.

This clonotype was counted ten times or more. This chain uses TRBV5-1 with TRBJ2-1, with 8 bases matching TRBD2. CDR3 length: 14 amino acids. The germline V gene encodes CDR1 SGHRS and CDR2 YFSETQ. J gave up 7 bases and V 2 bases, and 5 bases lay outside the gene matches. The CDR3 here is CASSLWREVNEQFF. The CDR3 DNA reads TGCGCCAGCAGCTTATGGCGGGAGGTTAATGAGCAGTTCTTC.

This clonotype was seen many times. This rearrangement joins TRBV6-1 to TRBJ2-7; D uncertain. Germline-derived CDR1 and CDR2 are MNHNS and SASEGT. The CDR3 length is 14 residues. V shed 2 bases and J shed 5 bases, with 13 bases lying between them. This CDR3 reads CASSETVGTHEQYF. In DNA form, the CDR3 reads TGTGCCAGCAGTGAAACCGTCGGTACCCACGAGCAGTACTTC.

V usage is TRBV4-1 and J usage is TRBJ2-7, with 8 bases aligning to TRBD2. V gave up 6 bases and J gave up 3 bases; unmatched junction bases: 10. CDR3 size: 15 residues. CDR1 is MGHRA, CDR2 YSYEKL, per germline. This CDR3 reads CASRPGLAGFYEQYF. In DNA form, the CDR3 reads TGCGCCAGCAGACCCGGGTTAGCGGGATTCTACGAGCAGTACTTC.

Note on this clonotype: A clone one base away is much larger, so this may be a read error. This chain connects TRBV30 to TRBJ1-1; a possible D gene is TRBD1 (6 bases). Germline CDR1 and CDR2: GTSNPN and SVGIG (reference sequence). This CDR3 region has 16 residues. CDR3 coding DNA: TGTGCCTGGAGCCGACTAAGGCGGGGGGCTAGGCCTGAAGCTTTATTT. Its protein is CAWSRLRRGARPEALF.

The V gene is TRBV4-1, the J gene TRBJ2-1, with D possibly TRBD2 on 6 matching bases. CDR1 is MGHRA, CDR2 YSYEKL, per germline. The CDR3 has 14 residues. The V gene lost 3 bases and the J gene lost 7 bases, with 13 bases spanning the gap. The CDR3 is CASSQPGVGNEQFF. CDR3 bases: TGCGCCAGCAGCCAGCCGGGGGTAGGGAATGAGCAGTTCTTC.

The chain combines TRBV6-1 with TRBJ2-1; TRBD2 matches 12 bases. V gave up 7 bases and J gave up 2 bases; unmatched junction bases: 9. Germline CDR1 MNHNS, CDR2 SASEGT. This CDR3 spans 17 amino acids. CDR3 sequence (DNA): TGTGCCAGCACCTCGACTAGCGGGAGAACGCCCTACAATGAGCAGTTCTTC. It is translated as CASTSTSGRTPYNEQFF.

This clonotype was counted many times. The CDR3 here is CASSFPTSGESTDTQYF. In nucleotides, the CDR3 is TGTGCCAGCAGCTTCCCGACTAGCGGGGAAAGCACAGATACGCAGTATTTT. This sequence joins TRBV13 and TRBJ2-3; 11 bases are a match to TRBD2. Germline V lookup: CDR1 PRHDT, CDR2 FYEKMQ (reference sequence). Unmatched junction bases numbered 5, after V lost 3 bases and J lost 0 bases. The CDR3 covers 17 residues.

The rearrangement links TRBV5-4 to TRBJ2-7, with 7 bases that match TRBD1. After removal of 5 bases from V and 3 bases from J, the junction contained 5 bases not matched to a gene. CDR3 length: 13 residues. CDR1 is SGHNT and CDR2 is YYREEE in the germline V gene (reference sequence). For the CDR3, the DNA is TGTGCCAGCAGGCATGACAGGGACTACGAGCAGTACTTC. Protein: CASRHDRDYEQYF.

This clonotype was picked up many times. The V call is TRBV7-2, the J call TRBJ1-5; the match to TRBD1 covers 7 bases. Germline V gives CDR1 SGHTA, CDR2 FQGNSA. The CDR3 sequence is 14 residues long. J lost 2 bases, V lost 5 bases, and 3 bases had no gene match. The CDR3: CASSNQGGNQPQHF. CDR3 in DNA: TGTGCCAGCAGCAATCAGGGGGGCAATCAGCCCCAGCATTTT.

There are many counts of this clonotype. This chain uses TRBV7-2 with TRBJ1-1; 9 bases map to TRBD1. Germline CDR1 and CDR2: SGHTA and FQGNSA. The CDR3 consists of 15 residues. J gave up 7 bases and V 3 bases, and 9 bases lay outside the gene matches. As DNA, the CDR3 is TGTGCCAGCAGCTTTTACAGGGGGCGAGTGTATGAAGCTTTCTTT. It specifies CASSFYRGRVYEAFF. Variable domain in full (rest from reference TRBV7-2 and TRBJ1-1): GAGVSQSPSNKVTEKGKDVELRCDPISGHTALYWYRQSLGQGLEFLIYFQGNSAPDKSGLPSDRFSAERTGGSVSTLTIQRTQQEDSAVYLCASSFYRGRVYEAFFGQGTRLTVV.

This clonotype was recorded many times. The CDR3 sequence is CAIRAGTATDTQYF. The CDR3 DNA is TGTGCCATCAGAGCCGGGACAGCCACAGATACGCAGTATTTT. V is TRBV10-3 and J is TRBJ2-3; 7 nucleotides align to TRBD1. Germline loops: CDR1 ENHRY, CDR2 SYGVKD. The V and J ends lost 6 bases and 2 bases, in that order; junction bases with no gene match: 5. The CDR3 loop spans 14 amino acids.

This clonotype has ten or more counts. The chain is built from TRBV30 and TRBJ2-3, with a possible D match to TRBD2 (5 bases). V lost 3 bases and J 4 bases, leaving 11 bases between the germline ends. The germline V gene encodes CDR1 GTSNPN and CDR2 SVGIG (reference sequence). The CDR3 is made up of 13 amino acids. CDR3 region: CAWSGQLADTQYF. CDR3 nucleotides: TGTGCCTGGAGCGGCCAACTAGCAGATACGCAGTATTTT.

This clonotype was observed many times. CDR3 in DNA: TGCGCCAGCGCACAGGGGGAGCCCTACGAGCAGTACTTC. Residues: CASAQGEPYEQYF. V gene TRBV5-1 combines with J gene TRBJ2-7, with 8 bases that match TRBD1. This CDR3 is built from 13 residues. Per the germline V gene, CDR1 is SGHRS and CDR2 is YFSETQ. V lost 7 bases and J lost 2; bases outside the gene matches: 5.

Ten or more counts support this clonotype. The V and J genes are TRBV15 and TRBJ1-2; D is undetermined. The CDR3 has 15 residues. Germline-derived CDR1 and CDR2 are LNHNV and YYDKDF (reference sequence). Trimming took off 0 bases at V and 4 bases at J, with 12 bases between the two ends. The CDR3 loop reads CATSRDLGVSYGYTF. The CDR3 DNA sequence: TGTGCCACCAGCAGAGATCTTGGGGTGAGCTATGGCTACACCTTC.

The chain has TRBV19 and TRBJ2-3, with D maybe TRBD2 (6 bases). The CDR3 covers 13 residues. The V gene's germline CDR1 is LNHDA and CDR2 SQIVND (reference sequence). V was pared by 7 bases and J by 2 bases, with 10 bases between. CDR3 nucleotides: TGTGCCAGTACCGGGACTCTCACAGATACGCAGTATTTT. Residues: CASTGTLTDTQYF.

This clonotype has ten or more counts. The DNA for the CDR3 is TGTGCCAGCAGCCGAAAGGGGACAGCGAACACTGAAGCTTTCTTT. Amino acid sequence: CASSRKGTANTEAFF. The rearrangement uses TRBV11-2 and TRBJ1-1, with TRBD1 matching 7 bases. Trimming took 5 bases from V and 1 from J; bases not matched to a gene: 7. The CDR3 length is 15 residues. The germline CDR1 and CDR2 sequences are SGHAT and FQNNGV.

This clonotype was seen many times. The J gene is TRBJ2-7, the V gene TRBV12-3 or TRBV12-4; D is undetermined. The CDR3 has 13 amino acids. V lost 1 base and J lost 2, with 6 bases in between. CDR3 amino acids: CASSLVQTYEQYF. Written as DNA, the CDR3 is TGTGCCAGCAGTTTAGTACAGACCTACGAGCAGTACTTC.

There are many counts of this clonotype. The rearrangement links TRBV30 to TRBJ2-7; D not certain. Germline CDR1 GTSNPN, CDR2 SVGIG (reference sequence). The CDR3 length is 11 residues. V lost 4 bases and J lost 3, with 7 bases in between. The CDR3, as DNA: TGTGCCTGGACGCGGCACTACGAGCAGTACTTC. Protein sequence: CAWTRHYEQYF.

This clonotype appeared many times. CDR3: CASSRGTSGSTYNEQFF. CDR3 coding DNA: TGTGCCAGCAGCCGTGGGACTAGCGGGAGTACGTACAATGAGCAGTTCTTC. The rearrangement uses TRBV3-1 and TRBJ2-1, with 14 bases that match TRBD2. CDR1 LGHDT and CDR2 YNNKEL come from the germline V gene (reference sequence). This CDR3 is 17 amino acids long. The V and J ends lost 4 bases and 4 bases, in that order; junction bases with no gene match: 6.

This clonotype was recorded once. A much larger clone lies a single base off, so this may be a read error. The J gene is TRBJ2-1, the V gene TRBV6-1, with 9 bases identical to TRBD2. The length of the CDR3 is 18 residues. CDR1 and CDR2 (germline): MNHNS, SASEGT. The CDR3 here is CATAQGALAGRSYNEQLF. For the CDR3, the DNA is TGTGCCACTGCACAGGGAGCCCTAGCGGGGAGGTCCTACAATGAGCAGCTCTTC.

This clonotype has at least ten counts. This chain uses TRBV14 with TRBJ2-1; 7 nucleotides align to TRBD1. The CDR3 totals 14 residues. Germline V gene data show CDR1 as SGHDN and CDR2 as FVKESK. J was trimmed by 3 bases and V by 2 bases; bases with no gene match: 1. The CDR3: CASSQTGDYNEQFF. The CDR3 nucleotides are TGTGCCAGCAGCCAAACAGGGGACTACAATGAGCAGTTCTTC.

This clonotype has just one count. The V gene is TRBV5-1, the J gene TRBJ1-2; no clear D. With 0 bases removed from V and 4 bases from J, the gap between germline ends came to 10 bases. The CDR3 has 14 residues. Germline V CDR1 and CDR2: SGHRS, YFSETQ. CDR3 sequence (DNA): TGCGCCAGCAGCTTGGGAAGTGGGATCTATGGCTACACCTTC. Translated: CASSLGSGIYGYTF.

This clonotype was recorded at least ten times. The chain uses TRBV12-3 or TRBV12-4 and TRBJ2-7; tentative D call: TRBD2 (7 bases). V gave up 3 bases and J gave up 2 bases, with 14 bases separating them. The CDR3 loop spans 15 amino acids. This CDR3 reads CASSFGAGATYEQYF. The CDR3 nucleotides read TGTGCCAGCAGTTTTGGTGCGGGGGCGACCTACGAGCAGTACTTC.

This clonotype was seen at least ten times. The chain links TRBV27 to TRBJ2-7, with a possible D match to TRBD2 (5 bases). Deletions cut 1 base from V and 2 bases from J, with 12 bases between. Per the germline V gene, CDR1 is MNHEY and CDR2 is SMNVEV (reference sequence). This CDR3 comprises 15 residues. The CDR3 spells CASSLFRTGAYEQYF. CDR3 sequence (DNA): TGTGCCAGCAGTTTATTCCGGACTGGAGCCTACGAGCAGTACTTC.

The rearrangement links TRBV5-1 to TRBJ2-5; 10 bases are a match to TRBD1. Germline CDR1 is SGHRS and CDR2 is YFSETQ. Trimming removed 4 bases from V and 4 bases from J; junction bases left unmatched: 7. CDR3 length: 15 residues. DNA of the CDR3: TGCGCCAGCAGCAGGGGACAGGGGATTGGAGAGACCCAGTACTTC. It codes for CASSRGQGIGETQYF. Looking up the rest from reference TRBV5-1 and TRBJ2-5 gives the full variable domain: KAGVTQTPRYLIKTRGQQVTLSCSPISGHRSVSWYQQTPGQGLQFLFEYFSETQRNKGNFPGRFSGRQFSNSRSEMNVSTLELGDSALYLCASSRGQGIGETQYFGPGTRLLVL.

This clonotype was picked up many times. The V gene is TRBV7-2, the J gene TRBJ2-3; 9 bases are a match to TRBD2. Germline V gene sequence: CDR1 SGHTA, CDR2 FQGNSA. The CDR3 is 16 residues long. After removal of 5 bases from V and 2 bases from J, the junction contained 8 bases not matched to a gene. The CDR3 DNA follows: TGTGCCAGCAGCAAAGGGACTAGCTGGGACACAGATACGCAGTATTTT. Amino acid sequence: CASSKGTSWDTDTQYF.